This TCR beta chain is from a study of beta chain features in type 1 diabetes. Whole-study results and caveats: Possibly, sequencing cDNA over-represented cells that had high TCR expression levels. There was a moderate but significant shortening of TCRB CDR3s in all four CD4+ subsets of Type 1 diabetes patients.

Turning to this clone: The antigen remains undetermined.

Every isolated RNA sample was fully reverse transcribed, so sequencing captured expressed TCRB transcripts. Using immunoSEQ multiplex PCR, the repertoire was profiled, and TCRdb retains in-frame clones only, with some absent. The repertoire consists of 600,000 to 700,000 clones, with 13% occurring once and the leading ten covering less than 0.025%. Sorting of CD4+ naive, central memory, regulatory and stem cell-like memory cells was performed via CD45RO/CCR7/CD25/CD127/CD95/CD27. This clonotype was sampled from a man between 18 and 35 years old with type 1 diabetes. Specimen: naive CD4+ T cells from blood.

The CDR3 loop is CASSPRPEDGYTF. The CDR3 DNA sequence: TGTGCCAGCAGCCCAAGGCCGGAGGATGGCTACACCTTC. This chain links TRBV7-8 with TRBJ1-2; D not certain. The CDR3 has 13 amino acids. The germline V and J ends were trimmed by 5 bases and 6 bases, with 13 bases remaining between them. The germline V gene encodes CDR1 SGHVS and CDR2 FQNEAQ.